This entry features one TCR beta chain sequence. Its antigen remains unknown. Clones were sequenced by immunoSEQ multiplex PCR, and TCRdb holds only the in-frame ones, with some missing. The table shows around 50,000 clones, with around 76% occurring only once. This sample stems from a study of PD-1 blockade in classical Hodgkin lymphoma. Whole-study context: Intravenous delivery of nivolumab at 3 mg/kg to patients occurred every 2 weeks. Regarding the study as a whole: A significant rise in TCR diversity by C4D1 was seen for CD4+ but not CD8+ cells. Complete responders had baseline diversity similar to newly diagnosed patients. Repertoire differences lack defined causes, possibly disease activity or prior therapy.

Time point here: cycle 4 day 1 (C4D1), after more than five weeks of nivolumab. Brentuximab vedotin exposure varied, and every patient relapsed after autologous stem cell transplantation. The input for sequencing was peripheral blood mononuclear cells (PBMCs), taken before the fourth cycle of nivolumab. The receptor's source is a human donor with classical Hodgkin lymphoma.

The CDR3 loop reads CASSTLNRGIDGYTF. CDR3 bases: TGTGCCAGTAGTACTTTGAACAGGGGTATCGATGGCTACACCTTC. The rearrangement uses TRBV19 and TRBJ1-2, with 7 bases aligning to TRBD1. The CDR3 has 15 amino acids. V was pared by 4 bases and J by 6 bases, with 11 bases of the junction left unmatched. In germline, CDR1 is LNHDA, CDR2 SQIVND (reference sequence).